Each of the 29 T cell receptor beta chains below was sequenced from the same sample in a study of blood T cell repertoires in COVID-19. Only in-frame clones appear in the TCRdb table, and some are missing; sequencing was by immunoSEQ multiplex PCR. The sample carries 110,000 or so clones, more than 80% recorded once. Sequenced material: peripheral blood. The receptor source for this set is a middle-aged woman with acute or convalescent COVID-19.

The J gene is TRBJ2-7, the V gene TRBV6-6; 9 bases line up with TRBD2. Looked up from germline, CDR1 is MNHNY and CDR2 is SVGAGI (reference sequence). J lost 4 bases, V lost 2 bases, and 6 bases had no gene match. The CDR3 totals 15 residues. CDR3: CASSYRAGGQYEQYF. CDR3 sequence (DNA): TGTGCCAGCAGTTACCGGGCGGGGGGGCAGTACGAGCAGTACTTC.

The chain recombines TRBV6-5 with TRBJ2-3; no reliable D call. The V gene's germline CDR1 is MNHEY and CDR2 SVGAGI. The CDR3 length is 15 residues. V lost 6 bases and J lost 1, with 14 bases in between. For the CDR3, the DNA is TGTGCCAGCAGGAGCCTAGAGGTGCGCACAGATACGCAGTATTTT. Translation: CASRSLEVRTDTQYF.

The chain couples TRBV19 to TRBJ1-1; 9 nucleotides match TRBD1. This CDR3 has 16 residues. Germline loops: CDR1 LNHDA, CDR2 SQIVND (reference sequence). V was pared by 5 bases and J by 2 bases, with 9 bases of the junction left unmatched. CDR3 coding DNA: TGTGCCAGTAGTTCTACGGACAGGGGATCCAACACTGAAGCTTTCTTT. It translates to CASSSTDRGSNTEAFF.

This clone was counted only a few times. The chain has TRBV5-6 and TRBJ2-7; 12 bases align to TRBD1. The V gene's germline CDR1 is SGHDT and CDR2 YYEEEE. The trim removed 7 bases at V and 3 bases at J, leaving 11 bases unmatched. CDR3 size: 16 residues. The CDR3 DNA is TGTGCCAGCCGAAGCTACCGGGACAGGGGGCTCTACGAGCAGTACTTC. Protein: CASRSYRDRGLYEQYF.

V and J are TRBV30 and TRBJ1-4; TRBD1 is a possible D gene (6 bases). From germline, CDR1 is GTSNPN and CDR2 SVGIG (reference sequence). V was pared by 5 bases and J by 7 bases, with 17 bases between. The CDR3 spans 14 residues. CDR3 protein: CAWRWRGRAEKLFF. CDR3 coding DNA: TGTGCCTGGCGGTGGAGGGGGAGGGCTGAAAAACTGTTTTTT.

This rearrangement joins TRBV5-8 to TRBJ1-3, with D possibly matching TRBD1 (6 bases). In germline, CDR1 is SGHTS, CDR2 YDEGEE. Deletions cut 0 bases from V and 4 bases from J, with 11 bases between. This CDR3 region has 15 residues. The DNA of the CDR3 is TGTGCCAGCAGCTTGGAGCAGGGGACCGGAAACACCATATATTTT. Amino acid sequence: CASSLEQGTGNTIYF.

The CDR3 here is CASRAPGGEDTQYF. The DNA of the CDR3 is TGTGCCAGCAGGGCACCGGGGGGGGAAGATACGCAGTATTTT. J is TRBJ2-3 and V is TRBV6-5; 8 bases are a match to TRBD2. CDR1 MNHEY and CDR2 SVGAGI come from the germline V gene. CDR3 length equals 14 residues. The junction had 7 bases not matched to a gene; V was cut back by 6 bases and J by 5 bases.

The CDR3 spells CASSVGTGPPGQPQHF. The CDR3 DNA is TGTGCCAGCAGCGTAGGTACAGGGCCCCCGGGTCAGCCCCAGCATTTT. This rearrangement joins TRBV9 to TRBJ1-5; possible D gene TRBD1, 6 bases. The V end was cut by 0 bases, the J end by 6 bases, with 16 bases between. CDR3 length: 16 amino acids. Germline V gene data show CDR1 as SGDLS and CDR2 as YYNGEE. Combining the CDR3 with reference TRBV9 and TRBJ1-5 gives the whole variable domain DSGVTQTPKHLITATGQRVTLRCSPRSGDLSVYWYQQSLDQGLQFLIQYYNGEERAKGNILERFSAQQFPDLHSELNLSSLELGDSALYFCASSVGTGPPGQPQHFGDGTRLSIL.

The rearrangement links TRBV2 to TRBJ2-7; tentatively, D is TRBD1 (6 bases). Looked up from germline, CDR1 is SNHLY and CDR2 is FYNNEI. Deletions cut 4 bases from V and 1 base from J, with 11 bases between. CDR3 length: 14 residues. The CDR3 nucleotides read TGTGCCAGCAGTGCGCACAGGGATTCCTACGAGCAGTACTTC. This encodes CASSAHRDSYEQYF.

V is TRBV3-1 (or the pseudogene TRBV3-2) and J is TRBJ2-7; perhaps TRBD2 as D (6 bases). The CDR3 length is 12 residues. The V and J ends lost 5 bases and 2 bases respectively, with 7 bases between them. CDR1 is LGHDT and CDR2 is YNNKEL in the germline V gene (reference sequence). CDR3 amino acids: CASSGGAYEQYF. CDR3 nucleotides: TGTGCCAGCAGCGGAGGGGCCTACGAGCAGTACTTC.

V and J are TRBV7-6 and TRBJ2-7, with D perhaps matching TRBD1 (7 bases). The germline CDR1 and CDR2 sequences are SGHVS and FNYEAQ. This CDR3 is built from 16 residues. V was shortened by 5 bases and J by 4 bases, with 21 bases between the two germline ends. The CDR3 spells CASSRFPGGGGYEQYF. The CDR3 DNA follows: TGTGCCAGCAGCCGATTCCCAGGGGGAGGTGGGTACGAGCAGTACTTC. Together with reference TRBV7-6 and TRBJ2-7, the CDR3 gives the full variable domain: GAGVSQSPRYKVTKRGQDVALRCDPISGHVSLYWYRQALGQGPEFLTYFNYEAQQDKSGLPNDRFSAERPEGSISTLTIQRTEQRDSAMYRCASSRFPGGGGYEQYFGPGTRLTVT.

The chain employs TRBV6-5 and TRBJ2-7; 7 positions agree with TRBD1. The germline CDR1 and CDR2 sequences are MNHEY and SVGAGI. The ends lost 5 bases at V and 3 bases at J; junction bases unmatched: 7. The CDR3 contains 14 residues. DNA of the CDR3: TGTGCCAGCAGTAGACAGGACAGGAACTACGAGCAGTACTTC. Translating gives CASSRQDRNYEQYF.

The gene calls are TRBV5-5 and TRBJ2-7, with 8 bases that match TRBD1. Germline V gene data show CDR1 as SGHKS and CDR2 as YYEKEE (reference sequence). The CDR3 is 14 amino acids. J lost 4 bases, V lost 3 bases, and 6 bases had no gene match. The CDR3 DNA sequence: TGTGCCAGCAGCTCATGGACAGGGCTATACGAGCAGTACTTC. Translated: CASSSWTGLYEQYF. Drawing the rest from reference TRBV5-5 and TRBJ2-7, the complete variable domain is DAGVTQSPTHLIKTRGQQVTLRCSPISGHKSVSWYQQVLGQGPQFIFQYYEKEERGRGNFPDRFSARQFPNYSSELNVNALLLGDSALYLCASSSWTGLYEQYFGPGTRLTVT.

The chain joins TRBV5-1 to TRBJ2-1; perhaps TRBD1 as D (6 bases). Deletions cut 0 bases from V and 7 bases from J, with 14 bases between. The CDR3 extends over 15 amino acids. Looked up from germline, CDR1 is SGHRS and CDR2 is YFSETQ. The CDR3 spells CASSLEGHRGNEQFF. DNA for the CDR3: TGCGCCAGCAGCTTGGAGGGACACCGAGGGAATGAGCAGTTCTTC.

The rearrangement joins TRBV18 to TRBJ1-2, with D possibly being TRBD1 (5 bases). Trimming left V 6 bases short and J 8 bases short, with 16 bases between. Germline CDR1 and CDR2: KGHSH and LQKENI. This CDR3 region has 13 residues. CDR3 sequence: CASSLDSPGGYTF. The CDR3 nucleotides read TGTGCCAGCTCCCTTGACAGTCCTGGCGGCTACACCTTC.

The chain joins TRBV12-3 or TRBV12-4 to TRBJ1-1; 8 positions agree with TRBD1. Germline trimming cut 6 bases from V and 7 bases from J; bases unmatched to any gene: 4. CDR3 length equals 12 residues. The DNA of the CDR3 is TGTGCCAGCAGCCGGGACAGGCTTGAAGCTTTCTTT. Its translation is CASSRDRLEAFF.

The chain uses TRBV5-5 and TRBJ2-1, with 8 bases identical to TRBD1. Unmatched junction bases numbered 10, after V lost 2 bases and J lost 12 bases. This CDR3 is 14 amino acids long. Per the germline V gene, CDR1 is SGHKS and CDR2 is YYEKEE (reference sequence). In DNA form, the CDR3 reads TGTGCCAGCAGCTTAGAGGGACAGGTATATGGGCAGTTCTTC. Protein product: CASSLEGQVYGQFF.

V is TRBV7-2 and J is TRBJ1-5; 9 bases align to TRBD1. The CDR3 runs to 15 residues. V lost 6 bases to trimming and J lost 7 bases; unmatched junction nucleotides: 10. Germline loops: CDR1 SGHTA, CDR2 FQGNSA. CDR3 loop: CASRMDRGIEQPQHF. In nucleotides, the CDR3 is TGTGCCAGCAGGATGGACAGGGGAATTGAGCAGCCCCAGCATTTT.

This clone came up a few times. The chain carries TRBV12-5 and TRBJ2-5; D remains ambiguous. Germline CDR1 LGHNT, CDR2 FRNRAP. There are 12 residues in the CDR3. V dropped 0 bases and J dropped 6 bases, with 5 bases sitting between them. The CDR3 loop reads CASGLVAKTQYF. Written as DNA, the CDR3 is TGTGCTAGTGGTTTGGTAGCGAAGACCCAGTACTTC.

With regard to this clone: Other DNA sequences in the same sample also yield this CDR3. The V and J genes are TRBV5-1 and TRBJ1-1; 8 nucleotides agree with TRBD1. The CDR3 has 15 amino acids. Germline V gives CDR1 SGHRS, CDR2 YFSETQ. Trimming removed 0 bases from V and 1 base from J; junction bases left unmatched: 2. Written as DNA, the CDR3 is TGCGCCAGCAGCTTGGATGGACAGGGGAACACTGAAGCTTTCTTT. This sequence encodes CASSLDGQGNTEAFF.

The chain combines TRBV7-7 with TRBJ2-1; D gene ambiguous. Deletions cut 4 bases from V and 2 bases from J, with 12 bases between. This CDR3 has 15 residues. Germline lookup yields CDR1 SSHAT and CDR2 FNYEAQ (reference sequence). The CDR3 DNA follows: TGTGCCAGCAGCTCGAGCATGACACCCTACAATGAGCAGTTCTTC. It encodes CASSSSMTPYNEQFF.

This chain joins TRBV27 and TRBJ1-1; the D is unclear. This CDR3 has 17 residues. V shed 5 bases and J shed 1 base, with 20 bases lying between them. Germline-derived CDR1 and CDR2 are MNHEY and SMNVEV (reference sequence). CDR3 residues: CASSPTPQGRRNTEAFF. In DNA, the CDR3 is TGTGCCAGCAGTCCCACCCCTCAAGGTAGGAGGAACACTGAAGCTTTCTTT.

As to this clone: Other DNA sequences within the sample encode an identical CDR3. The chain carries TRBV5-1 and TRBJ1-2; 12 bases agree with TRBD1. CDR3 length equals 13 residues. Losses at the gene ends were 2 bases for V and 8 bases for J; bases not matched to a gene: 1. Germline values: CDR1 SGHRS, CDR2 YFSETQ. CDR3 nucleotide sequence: TGCGCCAGCAGCTTAGGGACAGGGGGCGGCTACACCTTC. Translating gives CASSLGTGGGYTF.

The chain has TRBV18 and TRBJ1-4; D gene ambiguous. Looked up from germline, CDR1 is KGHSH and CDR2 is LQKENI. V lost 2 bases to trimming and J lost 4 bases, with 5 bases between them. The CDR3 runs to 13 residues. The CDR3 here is CASSPNSNEKLFF. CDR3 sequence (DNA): TGTGCCAGCTCACCAAACAGTAATGAAAAACTGTTTTTT.

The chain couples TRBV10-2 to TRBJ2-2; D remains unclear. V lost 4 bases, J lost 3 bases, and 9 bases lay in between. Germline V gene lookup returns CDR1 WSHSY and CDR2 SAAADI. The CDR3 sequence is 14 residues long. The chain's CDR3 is CASSGVAYTGELFF. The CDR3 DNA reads TGCGCCAGCAGTGGAGTAGCCTACACCGGGGAGCTGTTTTTT.

The CDR3 DNA reads TGCAGCGCTATTGAACAGGGAATCAATCAGCCCCAGCATTTT. This gives the protein CSAIEQGINQPQHF. V and J are TRBV29-1 and TRBJ1-5; tentative D call: TRBD1 (6 bases). V lost 7 bases and J lost 3, with 16 bases in between. Germline assignment: CDR1 SQVTM and CDR2 ANQGSEA. The CDR3 totals 14 residues.

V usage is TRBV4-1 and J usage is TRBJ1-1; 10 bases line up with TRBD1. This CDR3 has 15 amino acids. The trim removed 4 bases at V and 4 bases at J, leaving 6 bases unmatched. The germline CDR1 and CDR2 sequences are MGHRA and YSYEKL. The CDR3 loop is CASSLWTGGGTEAFF. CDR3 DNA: TGCGCCAGCAGCCTCTGGACAGGGGGGGGCACTGAAGCTTTCTTT.

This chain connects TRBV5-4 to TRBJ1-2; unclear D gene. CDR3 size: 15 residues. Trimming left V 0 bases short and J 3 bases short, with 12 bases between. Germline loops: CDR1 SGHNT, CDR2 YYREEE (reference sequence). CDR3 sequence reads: CASSLEGIGDYGYTF. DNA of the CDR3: TGTGCCAGCAGCTTGGAGGGAATCGGGGACTATGGCTACACCTTC.

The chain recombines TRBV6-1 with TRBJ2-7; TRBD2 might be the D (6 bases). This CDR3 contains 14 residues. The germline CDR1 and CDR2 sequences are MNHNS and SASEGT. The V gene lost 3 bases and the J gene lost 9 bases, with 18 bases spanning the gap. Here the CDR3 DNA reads TGTGCCAGCAGTGATGGACTATCCGTGTTGGGGCAGTACTTC. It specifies CASSDGLSVLGQYF.